The 5 T cell receptor beta chains reported below all come from one sample, sequenced in a study of blood T cell repertoires in COVID-19. Libraries were prepared by immunoSEQ multiplex PCR; TCRdb keeps only in-frame clonotypes and omits some of them. This table holds over 75,000 clones, about four fifths found once. Specimen: peripheral blood. These receptors originate from a woman older than 75 with acute or convalescent COVID-19.

The V gene is TRBV5-1, the J gene TRBJ2-2, with TRBD2 matching 7 bases. The germline V gene has CDR1 SGHRS and CDR2 YFSETQ. After removal of 0 bases from V and 7 bases from J, the junction contained 9 bases not matched to a gene. This CDR3 has 16 residues. CDR3 DNA: TGCGCCAGCAGCTTGGGTACACTAGCGCAGGGCGGGGAGCTGTTTTTT. It yields the protein CASSLGTLAQGGELFF. The complete variable domain, with remaining parts taken from reference TRBV5-1 and TRBJ2-2, reads KAGVTQTPRYLIKTRGQQVTLSCSPISGHRSVSWYQQTPGQGLQFLFEYFSETQRNKGNFPGRFSGRQFSNSRSEMNVSTLELGDSALYLCASSLGTLAQGGELFFGEGSRLTVL.

CDR3 sequence reads: CASSLSRGLVEPQHF. CDR3 in DNA: TGTGCCAGCAGTCTCTCTAGGGGGCTGGTTGAACCCCAGCATTTT. The genes are TRBV28 and TRBJ1-5; 7 positions agree with TRBD1. Germline CDR1 is MDHEN and CDR2 is SYDVKM. The CDR3 is made up of 15 amino acids. With 5 bases clipped from V and 10 bases from J, the junction kept 14 bases outside the gene matches.

The CDR3 loop is CASSQDGARSSYNSPLHF. CDR3 coding DNA: TGCGCCAGCAGCCAAGATGGGGCGAGGAGCTCCTATAATTCACCCCTCCACTTT. The V and J genes are TRBV4-1 and TRBJ1-6; D is perhaps TRBD1 (5 bases). The CDR3 runs to 18 residues. V shed 0 bases and J shed 0 bases, with 12 bases lying between them. Germline loops: CDR1 MGHRA, CDR2 YSYEKL.

This rearrangement joins TRBV5-6 to TRBJ1-1; D gene unclear. The CDR3 runs to 14 residues. The V and J ends lost 0 bases and 1 base respectively, with 7 bases between them. Germline lookup yields CDR1 SGHDT and CDR2 YYEEEE. In DNA, the CDR3 is TGTGCCAGCAGCTTGGAACATCAGAACACTGAAGCTTTCTTT. Translating it yields CASSLEHQNTEAFF.

The rearrangement links TRBV27 to TRBJ1-2, with TRBD1 identical over 8 bases. This CDR3 is 16 amino acids long. From germline, CDR1 is MNHEY and CDR2 SMNVEV (reference sequence). The ends lost 2 bases at V and 2 bases at J; junction bases unmatched: 7. The CDR3, as DNA: TGTGCCAGCAGTTTAAGGGTAGACAGGGGAAACTATGGCTACACCTTC. Encoded protein: CASSLRVDRGNYGYTF.